These T cell receptor beta chains were read from a single sample in a study of early T cells in non-severe SARS-CoV-2 infection. TCRdb fed the 5' RACE reads into MiXCR, producing one record per CDR3 protein. This repertoire shows tens of thousands of distinct CDR3 sequences, roughly an eighth found once; its top ten account for about 4%. Specimen: whole blood. The receptors here all came from an adult who was a healthcare worker with PCR-confirmed SARS-CoV-2 infection or an uninfected control (not recorded which). The CDR3 runs from the conserved cysteine through the conserved F or W. A D gene is named only where the DNA matches it firmly. Not every row has a clone size; where given, it reads once, few, many or a size class.

TRBV2	NA	many	TRBJ2-6	CAISELSGANVLTF	TGTGCCATCAGTGAGCTCTCTGGGGCCAACGTCCTGACTTTC
TRBV12-3/TRBV12-4	TRBD2	many	TRBJ2-7	CASSPSGTLNYEQYF	TGTGCCAGCAGCCCTAGCGGGACCCTCAACTACGAGCAGTACTTC
TRBV3-1	NA	NA	TRBJ2-7	CASSQDARATYEQYF	TGTGCCAGCAGCCAAGATGCCAGGGCAACCTACGAGCAGTACTTC
TRBV6-2/TRBV6-3	TRBD1	many	TRBJ2-7	CATHSWTGSLLPYF	TGTGCCACCCATTCGTGGACAGGATCTCTACTCCCATACTTC
TRBV12-3/TRBV12-4	TRBD1	NA	TRBJ2-5	CASSETGWETQYF	TGTGCCAGCAGTGAGACAGGGTGGGAGACCCAGTACTTC
TRBV20-1	NA	few	TRBJ1-1	CSALMPIRATEAFF	TGCAGTGCCCTCATGCCGATCAGGGCCACTGAAGCTTTCTTT
TRBV27	TRBD1	NA	TRBJ2-7	CASSTDRGPREQYF	TGTGCCAGCAGCACGGACAGGGGGCCACGCGAGCAGTACTTC
TRBV2	NA	NA	TRBJ2-7	CASMSSYEQYF	TGTGCCAGCATGAGCTCCTACGAGCAGTACTTC
TRBV29-1	NA	few	TRBJ2-5	CSVSLSKETQYF	TGCAGCGTCAGTCTCAGTAAAGAGACCCAGTACTTC
TRBV7-2	NA	NA	TRBJ2-2	CASSDLLLGRGNTGELFF	TGTGCCAGCAGCGACCTACTCCTAGGGCGGGGGAACACCGGGGAGCTGTTTTTT
TRBV12-3/TRBV12-4	TRBD2	NA	TRBJ2-3	CATSSGNTDTQYF	TGTGCCACCTCTAGCGGGAACACAGATACGCAGTATTTT
TRBV7-9	TRBD2	few	TRBJ2-1	CASSPRLAGYNEQFF	TGTGCCAGCAGCCCCCGCCTAGCGGGGTACAATGAGCAGTTCTTC
TRBV7-6	NA	few	TRBJ2-2	CASSRTNTGELFF	TGTGCCAGCAGCCGCACAAACACCGGGGAGCTGTTTTTT
TRBV20-1	NA	NA	TRBJ2-5	CSALVETQYF	TGCAGCGCCCTGGTAGAGACCCAGTACTTC
TRBV29-1	NA	NA	TRBJ2-5	CSVGTDGETQYF	TGCAGCGTTGGGACAGATGGGGAGACCCAGTACTTC
TRBV10-2	NA	many	TRBJ2-1	CASSERGQHYNEQFF	TGCGCCAGCAGTGAAAGGGGACAACACTACAATGAGCAGTTCTTC
TRBV2	TRBD2	NA	TRBJ2-3	CASSEPGTSAGTDTQYF	TGTGCCAGCAGTGAACCCGGGACTAGCGCTGGCACAGATACGCAGTATTTT
TRBV3-1	NA	NA	TRBJ1-1	CASSQDGGTGTEAFF	TGTGCCAGCAGCCAAGACGGAGGCACGGGAACTGAAGCTTTCTTT
TRBV27	TRBD1	many	TRBJ2-7	CASSLNPGTAYEQYF	TGTGCCAGCAGTTTAAATCCCGGGACAGCCTACGAGCAGTACTTC
TRBV9	NA	many	TRBJ2-3	CASSVETDTQYF	TGTGCCAGCAGCGTAGAAACAGATACGCAGTATTTT
TRBV11-2	NA	few	TRBJ2-2	CASSFRTGELFF	TGTGCCAGCAGCTTCCGCACCGGGGAGCTGTTTTTT
TRBV5-1	TRBD2	NA	TRBJ2-2	CASSLELAGTGELFF	TGCGCCAGCAGCTTGGAACTAGCGGGGACCGGGGAGCTGTTTTTT
TRBV6-2/TRBV6-3	TRBD1	many	TRBJ2-7	CASSETGMGKNEQYF	TGTGCCAGCAGCGAGACAGGGATGGGTAAGAACGAGCAGTACTTC
TRBV2	NA	many	TRBJ2-5	CASSLGWAGETQYF	TGTGCCAGCAGCCTAGGGTGGGCGGGAGAGACCCAGTACTTC
TRBV19	TRBD2	NA	TRBJ2-5	CASKTAGGTRETQYF	TGTGCCAGTAAAACGGCGGGAGGCACCCGGGAGACCCAGTACTTC
TRBV20-1	TRBD2	many	TRBJ2-1	CSARVAWEGRDNEQFF	TGCAGTGCTAGAGTCGCGTGGGAGGGCCGAGACAATGAGCAGTTCTTC
TRBV29-1	NA	NA	TRBJ2-3	CSVGADTQYF	TGCAGCGTTGGGGCGGATACGCAGTATTTT
TRBV5-1	NA	many	TRBJ2-3	CASSLLREDTQYF	TGCGCCAGCAGCTTGTTGCGGGAAGATACGCAGTATTTT
TRBV20-1	NA	few	TRBJ1-3	CSARAGTSGNTIYF	TGCAGTGCTAGAGCCGGGACGAGCGGAAACACCATATATTTT
TRBV9	NA	few	TRBJ2-7	CASSSNPSSYEQYF	TGTGCCAGCAGCTCCAACCCCAGCTCCTACGAGCAGTACTTC
TRBV7-2	NA	NA	TRBJ2-1	CASSQALGQFF	TGTGCCAGCAGCCAGGCGCTAGGGCAGTTCTTC
TRBV5-1	TRBD1	few	TRBJ1-6	CASRPGTGGSNSPLHF	TGCGCCAGCAGACCCGGGACAGGGGGTTCTAATTCACCCCTCCACTTT
TRBV6-6	TRBD2	few	TRBJ2-1	CASSYSSGGVDEQFF	TGTGCCAGCAGTTACTCGTCGGGGGGAGTGGATGAGCAGTTCTTC
TRBV29-1	NA	many	TRBJ1-1	CSVDWDPRTEAFF	TGCAGCGTTGATTGGGACCCGAGGACTGAAGCTTTCTTT
TRBV6-6	TRBD1	many	TRBJ2-1	CASSPTGVGYNEQFF	TGTGCCAGCAGCCCGACAGGGGTTGGCTACAATGAGCAGTTCTTC
TRBV18	TRBD2	many	TRBJ2-3	CASSPGLAGTGTDTQYF	TGTGCCAGCTCCCCGGGACTAGCGGGAACGGGCACAGATACGCAGTATTTT
TRBV12-3/TRBV12-4	NA	many	TRBJ1-5	CASREEGYQPQHF	TGTGCCAGCAGGGAGGAGGGGTATCAGCCCCAGCATTTT
TRBV5-1	NA	NA	TRBJ2-3	CASSLAGTGGDTQYF	TGCGCCAGCAGCTTGGCGGGAACCGGCGGGGATACGCAGTATTTT
TRBV20-1	NA	many	TRBJ2-1	CSAPQGPDGDEQFF	TGCAGTGCTCCCCAGGGACCAGACGGGGATGAGCAGTTCTTC
TRBV3-1	NA	few	TRBJ2-1	CASSQLQYNEQFF	TGTGCCAGCAGCCAACTACAGTACAATGAGCAGTTCTTC
TRBV4-1	TRBD2	few	TRBJ2-7	CASSQETQRGGEQYF	TGCGCCAGCAGCCAAGAAACTCAGCGCGGGGGTGAGCAGTACTTC
TRBV28	NA	NA	TRBJ2-6	CASSGQFVSGANVLTF	TGTGCCAGCAGTGGACAGTTCGTCTCTGGGGCCAACGTCCTGACTTTC